This record covers a single TCR beta chain. Its antigen is currently not known. Base qualities are not provided; no much larger clone lies one nucleotide away. The immunoSEQ Assay, a bias-controlled multiplex PCR, was used to amplify TCRbeta CDR3 regions from genomic DNA. The authors processed their data as follows. Nucleated cell counts per sample were estimated from amplification of reference gene primers within the assay. To quantify the absolute abundance of each unique TCRbeta CDR3 rearrangement, sequence reads were collapsed and filtered. For each sample, productive Simpson clonality was calculated by taking the square root of Simpson's diversity index across productive rearrangements. TCRdb took over this immuneACCESS table, retaining in-frame rearrangements with V and J assigned. Such tables are incomplete; in checked studies, under half of the missing clones stem from an unresolved V gene, and the remainder is unexplained. D and trimming come from the DNA, and the V and J calls and clone size come from that table. This sample gives about 400,000 clones in total; around nine tenths of them show up just once. Of the sample, around 9.3% is held by the ten largest clones.

Participants in the prospective study were enrolled through a virtual design, were aged about 18 to 89 years, and lived in 24 United States geographic areas. To assign participants to cohorts, the prospective study relied on clinical history that participants themselves reported in a screening survey and a study questionnaire. Recovered participants in ImmuneRACE Cohort 3 were defined by two consecutive negative NP/OP PCR tests, clearance by a healthcare professional, or resolution of symptoms. In the prospective study, mobile phlebotomists collected whole blood, serum and a nasopharyngeal or oropharyngeal swab from each participant. Participants in the prospective study had the option to provide additional blood draws and questionnaires over a roughly two-month period. Blood samples from the prospective study were shipped frozen or at room temperature prior to DNA extraction. The sample is drawn from a study of blood T cell repertoires in COVID-19 (dated by TCRdb to the early 2020s). Concerning the study at large: Samples from collaborators originated in the United States, Italy and Spain and spanned both the acute and convalescent phases of COVID-19. The prospective study material was composed of cDNA or gDNA derived from T cells, B-cell-depleted T cells, or PBMCs. The dataset comprised deeply sampled blood TCRbeta repertoires from subjects exposed to, actively infected with, or recovered from COVID-19. A freely available public database, intended as a resource for researchers studying the immune response to SARS-CoV-2, is where the repertoires were released. Samples were obtained from the ongoing ImmuneRACE study (first 160 participants) and from over 1,000 subjects provided by 6 global collaborators. Sample metadata almost always included a de-identified subject ID, COVID-19 status, age in years and sex. HLA class I and class II types, where available, came from metadata supplied by the sample provider rather than from assay-based typing. Study-level results and caveats: The quantity of clinical and demographic metadata differed by source and by participant and was supplied without curation.

Relative to germline, V is missing 3 bases and J is missing 4 bases, with 7 bases of the junction outside any gene match. Via the germline V gene, CDR1 is ENHRY and CDR2 SYGVKD. From cysteine to phenylalanine, the CDR3 is 15 amino acids long. Kept here is only the CDR3 DNA, which spans 45 bases and is read in frame from base 1. The V and J segments used are TRBV10-3 and TRBJ1-2, with TRBD1 identical over 8 junction bases. The sample taken for sequencing was PBMCs or T cells enriched from blood (not recorded which). The clonotype was recovered from a woman between 45 and 60 years old who had recovered from COVID-19. CDR3 region: CAISDRDRTFYGYTF. DNA sequence: TGTGCCATCAGTGACCGGGACAGGACGTTCTATGGCTACACCTTC.